This T cell receptor (beta chain) was recovered during a study of T cells in Graves' hyperthyroidism and ophthalmopathy. Whole-study findings and limits: Ophthalmopathy and stable hyperthyroidism were separated by a 13 V-J model. Most expanded thyroid clonotypes above 0.001 also appeared in blood. Model predictions of ophthalmopathy came a median roughly 6.7 months before onset.

Researchers took RNA transcripts and amplified the TCR beta CDR3 regions from them. First-round RT-PCR of the TCR CDR3 relied on the HTBI primer set. MiXCR, applied by TCRdb to the multiplex PCR reads, yields one record per CDR3 protein. The data hold around 660,000 distinct CDR3 sequences, with over 40% observed a single time. Diagnoses were made from clinical symptoms, serum measures (thyroxine and TRAb), thyroid ultrasound and orbital computed tomography. The CDR3 consists of 13 residues. With 6 bases clipped from V and 3 bases from J, the junction kept 4 bases outside the gene matches. Germline CDR1 and CDR2: SNHLY and FYNNEI. Remarks on this clonotype: The antigen remains undetermined.

The gene calls are TRBV2 and TRBJ1-1; 7 bases are a match to TRBD1. Sequencing was done on a sample of peripheral blood or thyroid tissue (not recorded which). The sequence derives from an adult man with Graves' disease, either hyperthyroidism or ophthalmopathy (not recorded which). CDR3 nucleotides: TGTGCCAGCAGCCGCAGGGGGGACACTGAAGCTTTCTTT. As protein: CASSRRGDTEAFF.